This is a list of T cell receptor beta chains from one sample in a study of T cell responses to AZD1222 COVID-19 vaccine. Assay: immunoSEQ multiplex PCR; the TCRdb copy retains only in-frame clones and omits some. The sample has 110,000 to 150,000 clones, over 75% seen once. Sequencing used peripheral blood, obtained on day 0 of AZD1222 vaccination. The receptors stem from an adult in good health. The CDR3 runs from the conserved cysteine through the conserved F or W. D genes are given only for firm matches. Clone size appears in some rows only: once, few, many, or a class for an expanded clone.

TRBJ1-2 | TRBV12-3/TRBV12-4 | NA | NA | CASSLLVYYGYTF | TGTGCCAGCAGTTTACTGGTCTATTATGGCTACACCTTC
TRBJ2-1 | TRBV5-1 | once | TRBD1 | CASGGQGNEQFF | TGCGCCAGCGGCGGACAGGGCAATGAGCAGTTCTTC
TRBJ1-6 | TRBV27 | NA | NA | CASSLSLVSYNSPLHF | TGTGCCAGCAGTTTATCTCTGGTCTCCTATAATTCACCCCTCCACTTT
TRBJ2-7 | TRBV9 | few | TRBD2 | CASSAHTSGNSYEQYF | TGTGCCAGCAGCGCCCATACTAGCGGGAACTCCTACGAGCAGTACTTC
TRBJ2-7 | TRBV6-5 | NA | NA | CASSYGGESREQYF | TGTGCCAGCAGTTACGGCGGGGAGTCAAGGGAGCAGTACTTC
TRBJ2-1 | TRBV28 | NA | TRBD1 | CASSPGTGRSYNEQFF | TGTGCCAGCAGTCCGGGGACAGGCAGGTCCTACAATGAGCAGTTCTTC
TRBJ1-5 | TRBV6-2/TRBV6-3 | once | NA | CASSRYPRGSQPQHF | TGTGCCAGCAGTCGATACCCGAGGGGGTCACAGCCCCAGCATTTT
TRBJ2-7 | TRBV6-5 | NA | NA | CASNEGVVVSYEQYF | TGTGCCAGCAACGAGGGGGTTGTGGTCTCCTACGAGCAGTACTTC
TRBJ1-4 | TRBV19 | NA | TRBD1 | CASSMTGGTNEKLFF | TGTGCCAGTAGTATGACAGGGGGTACTAATGAAAAACTGTTTTTT
TRBJ1-5 | TRBV6-1 | NA | NA | CASSEQGNQPQHF | TGTGCCAGCAGTGAACAGGGTAATCAGCCCCAGCATTTT
TRBJ2-4 | TRBV19 | NA | TRBD1 | CASSIKGQGDGKNIQYF | TGTGCCAGTAGTATAAAGGGGCAGGGGGACGGTAAGAACATTCAGTACTTC
TRBJ1-2 | TRBV12-3/TRBV12-4 | NA | NA | CASSKNYGYTF | TGTGCCAGCAGCAAGAACTATGGCTACACCTTC
TRBJ2-7 | TRBV9 | NA | NA | CASSVDWDTYSYEQYF | TGTGCCAGCAGCGTAGACTGGGACACATACTCCTACGAGCAGTACTTC
TRBJ2-3 | TRBV27 | NA | TRBD1 | CASSLRGRKDTQYF | TGTGCCAGCAGTTTAAGGGGGCGCAAAGATACGCAGTATTTT
TRBJ2-3 | TRBV27 | NA | TRBD1 | CASRSGQSTDTQYF | TGTGCCAGCAGATCGGGACAGTCCACAGATACGCAGTATTTT
TRBJ1-1 | TRBV6-5 | few | NA | CASTPTSNTEAFF | TGTGCCAGTACCCCGACGTCCAATACTGAAGCTTTCTTT
TRBJ2-1 | TRBV4-1 | NA | NA | CASSQGPGLPNEQFF | TGCGCCAGCAGCCAAGGACCGGGATTACCTAATGAGCAGTTCTTC
TRBJ2-7 | TRBV13 | NA | NA | CASSAPGQAYEQYF | TGTGCCAGCAGCGCCCCGGGACAAGCCTACGAGCAGTACTTC
TRBJ2-7 | TRBV6-5 | NA | NA | CASSYYRDGPYEQYF | TGTGCCAGCAGTTACTACCGGGACGGACCCTACGAGCAGTACTTC
TRBJ2-7 | TRBV5-6 | NA | TRBD1 | CASSSYLTGGYEQYF | TGTGCCAGCAGCTCCTACTTGACAGGGGGCTACGAGCAGTACTTC
TRBJ2-1 | TRBV27 | NA | TRBD1 | CASSPPGGRLAYNEQFF | TGTGCCAGCAGTCCCCCAGGGGGCCGATTAGCCTACAATGAGCAGTTCTTC
TRBJ1-1 | TRBV15 | once | NA | CATRRRGTMNTEAFF | TGTGCCACCAGGCGTAGGGGGACGATGAACACTGAAGCTTTCTTT
TRBJ1-6 | TRBV2 | NA | NA | CASIGDTASSYNSPLHF | TGTGCCAGCATCGGGGACACGGCCAGCTCCTATAATTCACCCCTCCACTTT
TRBJ2-3 | TRBV13 | NA | NA | CASSLDTDTQYF | TGTGCCAGCAGCTTAGACACAGATACGCAGTATTTT
TRBJ1-2 | TRBV19 | once | TRBD1 | CASSSTGIYGYTF | TGTGCCAGTAGCTCGACAGGGATCTATGGCTACACCTTC
TRBJ1-5 | TRBV2 | few | NA | CASSEGGDSNQPQHF | TGTGCCAGCAGTGAGGGCGGGGATAGCAATCAGCCCCAGCATTTT
TRBJ1-6 | TRBV14 | NA | NA | CASSPRYAVGSSPLHF | TGTGCCAGCAGTCCAAGATATGCTGTGGGGAGTTCACCCCTCCACTTT
TRBJ2-7 | TRBV5-4 | NA | TRBD1 | CASSLDRGTYEQYF | TGTGCCAGCAGCTTGGACAGGGGAACCTACGAGCAGTACTTC
TRBJ1-2 | TRBV5-6 | NA | NA | CASSLTPGDYGYTF | TGTGCCAGCAGCTTGACGCCAGGGGACTATGGCTACACCTTC
TRBJ1-1 | TRBV2 | NA | NA | CASRLAGKDTEAFF | TGTGCCAGCCGTCTCGCAGGGAAGGACACTGAAGCTTTCTTT
TRBJ1-2 | TRBV29-1 | NA | NA | CSVDRAGYGYTF | TGCAGCGTTGACAGGGCTGGCTATGGCTACACCTTC
TRBJ2-7 | TRBV2 | NA | TRBD2 | CASSAISGGAYEQYF | TGTGCCAGCAGTGCCATTAGCGGGGGGGCATACGAGCAGTACTTC
TRBJ2-3 | TRBV2 | NA | TRBD1 | CASSWDRGTDTQYF | TGTGCCAGCAGTTGGGACAGGGGGACAGATACGCAGTATTTT
TRBJ2-3 | TRBV19 | NA | NA | CASSIALATTDTQYF | TGTGCCAGTAGTATAGCTCTAGCGACCACAGATACGCAGTATTTT
TRBJ2-7 | TRBV27 | NA | NA | CASSLSSLEVEQYF | TGTGCCAGCAGTTTATCCTCGTTGGAGGTCGAGCAGTACTTC
TRBJ2-5 | TRBV7-2 | NA | NA | CASSLEYSQETQYF | TGTGCCAGCAGCTTAGAATACAGCCAAGAGACCCAGTACTTC
TRBJ1-5 | TRBV28 | NA | NA | CASSFRQLARHQPQHF | TGTGCCAGCAGTTTCCGACAGTTGGCGAGGCACCAGCCCCAGCATTTT
TRBJ1-5 | TRBV12-3/TRBV12-4 | NA | TRBD1 | CASRRQGGQPQHF | TGTGCCAGCAGGAGACAGGGAGGTCAGCCCCAGCATTTT
TRBJ1-2 | TRBV30 | NA | NA | CAWTSGSPYGYTF | TGTGCCTGGACGTCCGGGTCACCCTATGGCTACACCTTC
TRBJ1-4 | TRBV7-9 | NA | NA | CAIRAGTAF | TGTGCCATCAGAGCCGGGACCGCTTTT
TRBJ1-3 | TRBV29-1 | NA | NA | CSAERGNTIYF | TGCAGCGCCGAAAGGGGAAACACCATATATTTT
TRBJ1-5 | TRBV30 | NA | NA | CAWSGEANQPQHF | TGTGCCTGGAGTGGGGAGGCAAATCAGCCCCAGCATTTT
TRBJ1-6 | TRBV7-2 | once | NA | CASSLSPYNSPLHF | TGTGCCAGCAGCTTAAGTCCCTATAATTCACCCCTCCACTTT
TRBJ1-6 | TRBV7-2 | NA | NA | CASTYSGPNSPLHF | TGTGCCAGCACCTACTCGGGTCCCAATTCACCCCTCCACTTT
TRBJ1-2 | TRBV27 | NA | TRBD1 | CASSRMGQGNYGYTF | TGTGCCAGCAGTAGAATGGGACAGGGTAACTATGGCTACACCTTC
TRBJ2-3 | TRBV7-6 | NA | NA | CASSLGGLWGGQGDTQYF | TGTGCCAGCAGCTTAGGAGGACTATGGGGGGGCCAAGGAGATACGCAGTATTTT
TRBJ2-7 | TRBV6-5 | few | NA | CASRTTGYEQYF | TGTGCCAGTCGAACTACAGGGTACGAGCAGTACTTC
TRBJ1-1 | TRBV6-5 | NA | NA | CASSPRTVTAEAFF | TGTGCCAGCAGCCCCCGGACAGTAACAGCTGAAGCTTTCTTT
TRBJ1-6 | TRBV7-2 | NA | NA | CASSANSPLHF | TGTGCCAGCAGCGCTAATTCACCCCTCCACTTT
TRBJ2-7 | TRBV27 | NA | TRBD1 | CASSPTGGRHQYEQYF | TGTGCCAGCAGTCCTACAGGGGGCCGTCATCAATACGAGCAGTACTTC
TRBJ1-2 | TRBV5-8 | once | NA | CASSLEWRGYTF | TGTGCCAGCAGCTTGGAGTGGCGGGGCTACACCTTC
TRBJ1-5 | TRBV10-2 | NA | NA | CASSAQGGQPQHF | TGCGCCAGCAGTGCCCAGGGAGGGCAGCCCCAGCATTTT
TRBJ1-2 | TRBV7-9 | once | TRBD1 | CASSWITGGNSYGYTF | TGTGCCAGCAGCTGGATTACAGGGGGAAATAGCTATGGCTACACCTTC
TRBJ1-1 | TRBV19 | NA | NA | CASSYYREKTEAFF | TGTGCCAGTAGTTATTACAGGGAGAAGACTGAAGCTTTCTTT
TRBJ2-5 | TRBV5-1 | NA | TRBD1 | CASSSGGLGETQYF | TGCGCCAGCAGTTCAGGGGGCTTAGGAGAGACCCAGTACTTC
TRBJ1-5 | TRBV19 | once | TRBD1 | CASSIPGTVLPQHF | TGTGCCAGTAGTATACCCGGGACAGTTCTGCCCCAGCATTTT
TRBJ1-4 | TRBV6-5 | NA | NA | CASSYHTRSEKLFF | TGTGCCAGCAGTTACCACACGCGCTCTGAAAAACTGTTTTTT